This record looks at one T cell receptor (beta chain) sequence and its context. This clone was observed once. The target of this receptor is not known. Within one base of it there is no much larger clone, and no base qualities were kept. The sample belongs to a study of CD8 T cells in acute hepatitis C reinfection (dated by TCRdb to the early 2020s). Turning to the overall study: The study profiled the TCRbeta repertoire of CD8+ T cells specific for the HCV NS3-1073 epitope during acute infection and after viral clearance. Paired acute and follow-up samples were contributed by four spontaneous resolvers.

Summary of the overall study and its limitations: Follow-up repertoires were not available for chronically infected subjects, because NS3-1073 specific cells were too rare to be sorted. All groups preferentially used the TRBV04 and TRBV06 gene families, and overrepresentation in the naive pool did not explain this preferential usage. Around 12 public clonotypes were identified irrespective of outcome, and one of the public clonotypes used V04-02/J02-02. Only the TCRbeta chain was sequenced in bulk, so alphabeta pairing of public clonotypes could not be determined. The NS3-1073 specific repertoires were highly diverse, and diversity did not differ significantly among acute resolver, follow-up resolver and acute chronic samples. It was rare for CDR3 sequences to be shared with other epitopes, and exact matching may have been limited by differing sequencing approaches.

Per the publication, the time point label means: naive CD8 control sorted from an acute-time-point sample. Enrolled in the Montreal Hepatitis C Cohort (HEPCO) in Canada, the donors were people who inject drugs, and these donors were followed every 3 months. Acute primary HCV infection was defined as a positive HCV RNA or antibody test after a negative test within the previous 24 weeks. Cells were surface stained with CD3, CD8 and CD45RO antibodies, and an aqua fixable dye was used to exclude dead cells. The cohort comprised several spontaneous resolvers, defined by HCV RNA clearance within 24 weeks. Once thawed from cryostorage, peripheral blood mononuclear cells underwent negative selection via the MACS CD8+ T cell Isolation Kit to obtain CD8+ T cells. Sorting of the cells was done on a BD FACSAria II cell sorter. The FACS-sorted cells had their genomic DNA extracted, and the commercial immunoSEQ service was used to sequence the TCRbeta chains. Turning to the authors' computational methods: Repertoire data were analyzed with ImmunoSEQ Analyzer software v3.0 and R v3.5.1. Only productive rearrangements were analyzed, because any sequences with stop codons or out-of-frame rearrangements were filtered out. Simpson diversity, Shannon entropy, CDR3 length and nucleotide addition metrics were supplied by the sequencing provider. Clonotypes were grouped by frequency as dominant, sub-dominant, low or lowest abundance, and most analyses excluded clonotypes below 0.1%. A CDR3 amino acid clonotype was designated public if detected in at least two subjects at a cumulative frequency of at least 0.5%. TCRdb limited this immuneACCESS table to in-frame rearrangements with V and J called. A share of clones is missing; checked studies link under half to unresolved V genes, and the rest is unexplained. That table is the source of V, J and clone size, and D and trimming were worked out from the DNA. The sample table contains about 40,000 clones; only one count was recorded for over 75% of them. About a tenth of the sample is taken by the ten largest.

Trimming accounts for 10 bases at V and 3 bases at J, while the number of junction bases matched to no gene is 11. According to the germline V gene (reference sequence), CDR1 reads LNHDA and CDR2 reads SQIVND. Counted from cysteine to phenylalanine, this CDR3 has 14 amino acids. Just the 42-base CDR3 DNA is kept, in frame starting at base 1. In this chain, TRBV19 is recombined with TRBJ2-5, with 7 bases aligning to TRBD2. This sequence originates from a woman under 30 who spontaneously cleared hepatitis C infection. Sequencing was carried out using naive CD8+ T cells from PBMCs. The sample's cell subset or site, from its label and the paper: sorted total naive CD45RO-negative CD8+ T cells. The CDR3 corresponds to CATSRASGKETQYF. The base sequence is TGTGCCACCTCCAGGGCTAGCGGTAAAGAGACCCAGTACTTC.